These 20 T cell receptor beta chains came from one sample sequenced in a study of T cells after posttransplantation cyclophosphamide. Treatment was busulfan-fludarabine conditioning, a marrow graft, and cyclophosphamide on days +3 and +4. Sequencing was performed with immunoSEQ multiplex PCR; in TCRdb, only in-frame clones are kept and a portion is missing. The data show 5,500 to 8,500 clones, with none appearing a single time. The sequencing used PBMCs, collected after allogeneic stem cell transplant with posttransplant cyclophosphamide. These receptors were taken from a male patient between 45 and 60 years old who received an allogeneic stem cell transplant from an unrelated donor, was CMV-positive, and had acute GVHD only. The graft donor may account for some of the T cells.

This clone has at least ten counts. The chain couples TRBV30 to TRBJ1-2, with D perhaps matching TRBD1 (5 bases). The V end lost 0 bases, the J end lost 5 bases, and 10 bases lay between the germline ends. The CDR3 covers 13 residues. The germline CDR1 and CDR2 sequences are GTSNPN and SVGIG (reference sequence). The CDR3 sequence is CAWSVQGVYGYTF. The CDR3 DNA follows: TGTGCCTGGAGTGTACAAGGGGTTTATGGCTACACCTTC.

This clone was recorded at least ten times. The chain recombines TRBV30 with TRBJ2-7; D is ambiguous. Germline values: CDR1 GTSNPN, CDR2 SVGIG (reference sequence). V was clipped by 4 bases and J by 5 bases, with 9 bases between them. The CDR3 sequence is 11 residues long. The DNA of the CDR3 is TGTGCCTGGACCCAGGTAGACGAGCAGTACTTC. Encoded protein: CAWTQVDEQYF.

This clone was found a few times. The gene calls are TRBV6-6 and TRBJ2-5; 9 bases agree with TRBD2. CDR1 and CDR2 (germline): MNHNY, SVGAGI (reference sequence). CDR3 length: 16 amino acids. The V and J ends lost 0 bases and 5 bases, in that order; junction bases with no gene match: 7. CDR3 nucleotide sequence: TGTGCCAGCAGTTACTCCGTAGCGGGGGCCGGGGAGACCCAGTACTTC. Encoded protein: CASSYSVAGAGETQYF.

This clone has a count of ten or more. The chain joins TRBV5-1 to TRBJ2-7, with 7 bases aligning to TRBD2. Germline CDR1 SGHRS, CDR2 YFSETQ. J lost 0 bases, V lost 0 bases, and 3 bases had no gene match. This CDR3 contains 15 residues. The CDR3 reads CASSLDSGFSYEQYF. CDR3 sequence (DNA): TGCGCCAGCAGCTTGGATAGCGGGTTCTCCTACGAGCAGTACTTC.

This clone has at least ten counts. The chain recombines TRBV19 with TRBJ2-3; D is uncertain. Germline V lookup: CDR1 LNHDA, CDR2 SQIVND (reference sequence). The CDR3 length is 12 residues. Trimming took 5 bases from V and 3 from J, leaving 6 bases between them. CDR3 region: CASSATTDTQYF. In DNA form, the CDR3 reads TGTGCCAGTAGTGCCACTACAGATACGCAGTATTTT.

This clone was counted at least ten times. This sequence joins TRBV19 and TRBJ1-6; TRBD1 matches at 10 bases. With 5 bases clipped from V and 0 bases from J, the junction kept 4 bases outside the gene matches. Germline lookup yields CDR1 LNHDA and CDR2 SQIVND (reference sequence). This CDR3 contains 17 residues. The CDR3, as DNA: TGTGCCAGTAGTCCGGGACAGGGGAGCTCCTATAATTCACCCCTCCACTTT. This codes for CASSPGQGSSYNSPLHF.

This clone was found many times. V is TRBV19 and J is TRBJ2-1, with D possibly matching TRBD2 (5 bases). V dropped 3 bases and J dropped 8 bases, with 11 bases sitting between them. CDR1 is LNHDA and CDR2 is SQIVND in the germline V gene (reference sequence). CDR3 length equals 13 residues. The CDR3 protein is CASSIGGLDEQFF. The DNA for the CDR3 is TGTGCCAGTAGTATTGGCGGGTTGGATGAGCAGTTCTTC.

This clone was recorded at least ten times. The junction shows a germline mismatch at one end, possibly a read error. The chain carries TRBV11-3 and TRBJ2-1, with D uncertain. CDR1 is SGHNT, CDR2 YENEEA, per germline. The CDR3 totals 11 residues. CDR3 in amino acids: CASSSDNEQFF. The CDR3, as DNA: TGTGCCAGCAGCTCCGACAATGAGCAGTTCTTC.

The table lists this clone with a few counts. The chain employs TRBV7-2 and TRBJ1-2, with TRBD1 matching 12 bases. The germline V gene encodes CDR1 SGHTA and CDR2 FQGNSA. The CDR3 has 15 amino acids. V lost 5 bases, J lost 7 bases, and 8 bases stayed unmatched. CDR3 nucleotides: TGTGCCAGCAGCATCCCCGGGACAGGGGGCGGTGGCTACACCTTC. It codes for CASSIPGTGGGGYTF.

This clone was picked up many times. V usage is TRBV2 and J usage is TRBJ2-2; TRBD1 matches 7 bases. Germline CDR1 SNHLY, CDR2 FYNNEI. V dropped 5 bases and J dropped 0; count of bases not matched to a gene: 3. This CDR3 comprises 15 residues. In DNA form, the CDR3 reads TGTGCCAGCAGTTACGGGACAGCGAACACCGGGGAGCTGTTTTTT. Translated: CASSYGTANTGELFF.

The rearrangement links TRBV21-1 to TRBJ2-7; the D segment call TRBD1 is taken from the table without a DNA check. TRBV21-1 is tagged as a pseudogene. This CDR3 comprises 12 residues. CDR3: CSWVRDTYEQYF. CDR3 bases: TGTTCGTGGGTCAGGGACACCTACGAGCAGTACTTC.

This sequence joins TRBV9 and TRBJ2-7; 10 bases line up with TRBD2. CDR1 SGDLS and CDR2 YYNGEE come from the germline V gene. CDR3 length: 16 residues. V shed 0 bases and J 6 bases; nucleotides not matched to a gene: 9. This CDR3 reads CASSVGLGAGGGEQYF. In DNA, the CDR3 is TGTGCCAGCAGCGTAGGTCTCGGAGCGGGAGGGGGCGAGCAGTACTTC.

This clone was picked up many times. The V and J genes are TRBV19 and TRBJ2-1; maybe TRBD2 (6 bases). This CDR3 has 15 amino acids. Germline V gene lookup returns CDR1 LNHDA and CDR2 SQIVND (reference sequence). V shed 3 bases and J shed 6 bases, with 15 bases lying between them. CDR3 sequence (DNA): TGTGCCAGTAGTATTATGGCGGGACGGGGCAATGAGCAGTTCTTC. It specifies CASSIMAGRGNEQFF. Based on the CDR3 plus reference TRBV19 and TRBJ2-1, the full variable domain is DGGITQSPKYLFRKEGQNVTLSCEQNLNHDAMYWYRQDPGQGLRLIYYSQIVNDFQKGDIAEGYSVSREKKESFPLTVTSAQKNPTAFYLCASSIMAGRGNEQFFGPGTRLTVL.

A remark on this clone: With only one base between it and a far larger clone, this is likely a read error. J is TRBJ2-1 and V is TRBV4-1, with unresolved D. The CDR3 sequence is 16 residues long. Germline loops: CDR1 MGHRA, CDR2 YSYEKL. The CDR3 DNA sequence: TGCGCCAGCAGCCAAGAAGCACAGAGCTCCTACAGTGAGCAGTTCTTC. Amino acid sequence: CASSQEAQSSYSEQFF.

The chain recombines TRBV2 with TRBJ2-7, with a weak D call TRBD2 (6 bases). CDR1 is SNHLY and CDR2 is FYNNEI in the germline V gene. The CDR3 contains 11 residues. Trimming removed 6 bases from V and 6 bases from J, with 9 bases in between. In nucleotides, the CDR3 is TGTGCCAGCAGCGGGAGCGGCGAGCAGTACTTC. Residues: CASSGSGEQYF.

This clone has just a few counts. V and J are TRBV7-2 and TRBJ2-7; TRBD2 might be the D (6 bases). Germline assignment: CDR1 SGHTA and CDR2 FQGNSA. The CDR3 covers 15 residues. Between the trimmed V and J ends, which lost 5 bases and 4 bases, there was a span of 18 bases. DNA for the CDR3: TGTGCCAGCAGCCCCAACTCGGACTATCAATACGAGCAGTACTTC. This gives the protein CASSPNSDYQYEQYF.

This clone has a count of ten or more. The V call is TRBV2, the J call TRBJ2-7; D is unresolved. The V end lost 5 bases, the J end lost 4 bases, and 9 bases lay between the germline ends. CDR3 length: 12 residues. Germline V lookup: CDR1 SNHLY, CDR2 FYNNEI. CDR3 amino acids: CASSMESYEQYF. CDR3 bases: TGTGCCAGCAGTATGGAGAGTTACGAGCAGTACTTC. Full variable domain (remainder filled in from reference TRBV2 and TRBJ2-7): EPEVTQTPSHQVTQMGQEVILRCVPISNHLYFYWYRQILGQKVEFLVSFYNNEISEKSEIFDDQFSVERPDGSNFTLKIRSTKLEDSAMYFCASSMESYEQYFGPGTRLTVT.

The table lists this clone with many counts. The chain carries TRBV21-1 and TRBJ1-5. TRBV21-1 is a listed pseudogene. There are 16 residues in the CDR3. For the CDR3, the DNA is TGTGCCAGCAGCAAACGGCTTCTGGCGGGGGATCAGCCCCAGCATTTT. This codes for CASSKRLLAGDQPQHF.

This clone appeared many times. This chain links TRBV5-4 with TRBJ2-7, with TRBD2 matching 7 bases. CDR1 and CDR2 from the germline V gene are SGHNT and YYREEE (reference sequence). The CDR3 covers 15 residues. Trimming took 4 bases from V and 0 from J; bases not matched to a gene: 7. CDR3 loop: CASSPGLADSYEQYF. CDR3 nucleotide sequence: TGTGCCAGCAGCCCGGGGCTAGCGGACTCCTACGAGCAGTACTTC.

This clone was seen only a few times. This CDR3 is also generated by other DNA sequences in the sample. The rearrangement links TRBV28 to TRBJ2-2; D possibly corresponds to TRBD2 (7 bases). Germline loops: CDR1 MDHEN, CDR2 SYDVKM. Deletions cut 7 bases from V and 2 bases from J, with 17 bases between. The CDR3 length is 16 residues. This CDR3 reads CASTSEGGLNTGELFF. The CDR3 region has the DNA TGTGCCAGCACCTCGGAGGGGGGGCTCAACACCGGGGAGCTGTTTTTT.